This passage covers 26 T cell receptor beta chains from one sample sequenced in a study of graft-versus-host responses after intestinal transplantation. These receptors have no identified antigens. Profiling relied on immunoSEQ multiplex PCR, and the TCRdb table lists in-frame clones only, not all of them. The table lists 60,000 to 80,000 clones, roughly 88% of them singletons, with 1.3% in the top ten. The sequencing here drew on unstimulated CD8+ T cells sorted from spleen or lymph node cells, taken before intestinal transplant. The receptors shown here come from a human donor who received an intestinal transplant.

This chain uses TRBV5-6 with TRBJ1-2; 7 bases line up with TRBD1. Germline values: CDR1 SGHDT, CDR2 YYEEEE. This CDR3 is built from 14 residues. V shed 0 bases and J 7 bases; nucleotides not matched to a gene: 6. CDR3 coding DNA: TGTGCCAGCAGCTTGGGGACAGGATCTGGTGGCTACACCTTC. This sequence encodes CASSLGTGSGGYTF.

The rearrangement joins TRBV5-1 to TRBJ2-7; TRBD1 is a possible D gene (5 bases). Trimming shortened V by 0 bases and J by 4 bases, and 11 bases separated the two germline ends. There are 14 residues in the CDR3. Germline values: CDR1 SGHRS, CDR2 YFSETQ. The CDR3 here is CASSLGQWGYEQYF. In DNA form, the CDR3 reads TGCGCCAGCAGCTTGGGACAGTGGGGATACGAGCAGTACTTC.

This chain links TRBV18 with TRBJ2-3; maybe TRBD2 (6 bases). CDR3 length: 15 residues. V lost 3 bases, J lost 4 bases, and 14 bases lay in between. Germline values: CDR1 KGHSH, CDR2 LQKENI. CDR3 DNA: TGTGCCAGCTCACCCTCGGGCGGGGTGGCAGATACGCAGTATTTT. Residues: CASSPSGGVADTQYF.

The V and J genes are TRBV19 and TRBJ1-1, with a possible D match to TRBD1 (5 bases). CDR3 length equals 15 residues. V lost 7 bases, J lost 2 bases, and 17 bases lay in between. Per the germline V gene, CDR1 is LNHDA and CDR2 is SQIVND (reference sequence). The CDR3, as DNA: TGTGCCAGTACCCCCGGGGCGGGAACCAACACTGAAGCTTTCTTT. This codes for CASTPGAGTNTEAFF.

In DNA, the CDR3 is TGTGCCAGCAGTTACTTCGCCGGGGATAGGAATGAGCAGTTCTTC. Its translation is CASSYFAGDRNEQFF. The chain couples TRBV6-5 to TRBJ2-1; D possibly corresponds to TRBD2 (5 bases). There are 15 residues in the CDR3. V was trimmed by 1 base and J by 7 bases, leaving 14 bases between them. CDR1 is MNHEY, CDR2 SVGAGI, per germline.

The V gene is TRBV13, the J gene TRBJ2-2; maybe TRBD1 (5 bases). The CDR3 runs 14 residues. The V and J ends lost 5 bases and 1 base respectively, with 8 bases between them. CDR1 PRHDT and CDR2 FYEKMQ come from the germline V gene (reference sequence). CDR3 residues: CASSTTGNTGELFF. The CDR3 bases are TGTGCCAGCAGCACCACAGGGAACACCGGGGAGCTGTTTTTT.

The chain recombines TRBV29-1 with TRBJ2-7; maybe TRBD1 (6 bases). The V end was cut by 5 bases, the J end by 4 bases, with 9 bases between. The CDR3 sequence is 11 residues long. CDR1 SQVTM and CDR2 ANQGSEA come from the germline V gene. Written as DNA, the CDR3 is TGCAGCGTTCTACAGGGTTACGAGCAGTACTTC. Translation: CSVLQGYEQYF.

This clone has a handful of counts. The chain recombines TRBV6-1 with TRBJ1-6; D is perhaps TRBD1 (5 bases). Per germline, CDR1 MNHNS and CDR2 SASEGT. Trimming stripped 2 bases from V and 7 bases from J, with 9 bases between. The CDR3 totals 14 residues. The CDR3 loop is CASSEFGGNSPLHF. The DNA for the CDR3 is TGTGCCAGCAGTGAATTTGGGGGGAATTCACCCCTCCACTTT.

This chain joins TRBV7-6 and TRBJ1-1, with D possibly being TRBD1 (6 bases). The CDR3 sequence is 14 residues long. V lost 3 bases and J 1 base, leaving 9 bases between the germline ends. Looked up from germline, CDR1 is SGHVS and CDR2 is FNYEAQ. The CDR3 sequence: CASSFAGANTEAFF. In DNA, the CDR3 is TGTGCCAGCAGCTTCGCGGGGGCGAACACTGAAGCTTTCTTT.

The V gene is TRBV4-1, the J gene TRBJ2-7; D unresolved. Germline V lookup: CDR1 MGHRA, CDR2 YSYEKL. The CDR3 runs to 15 residues. Trimming pared 2 bases from V and 2 bases from J, leaving 13 bases between. This CDR3 reads CASSQLPMGPYEQYF. CDR3 bases: TGCGCCAGCAGCCAACTACCCATGGGCCCCTACGAGCAGTACTTC.

The chain recombines TRBV29-1 with TRBJ2-2; TRBD1 agrees at 9 bases. The V segment lost 8 bases and the J segment 3 bases; nucleotides outside the gene matches: 4. Germline V gene lookup returns CDR1 SQVTM and CDR2 ANQGSEA. The CDR3 length is 13 residues. Written as DNA, the CDR3 is TGCAGCACACAGGGGGCTCACACCGGGGAGCTGTTTTTT. Its protein product is CSTQGAHTGELFF.

The rearrangement links TRBV14 to TRBJ2-7; perhaps TRBD1 as D (6 bases). V was pared by 1 base and J by 9 bases, with 16 bases between. Germline CDR1 is SGHDN and CDR2 is FVKESK. This CDR3 is 14 amino acids long. CDR3 coding DNA: TGTGCCAGCAGCCAAGTCACAGGGACCTCGGTGCAGTACTTC. Protein sequence: CASSQVTGTSVQYF.

V usage is TRBV6-1 and J usage is TRBJ1-5; TRBD1 agrees at 8 bases. The CDR3 totals 17 residues. Germline values: CDR1 MNHNS, CDR2 SASEGT. Losses at the gene ends were 4 bases for V and 6 bases for J; bases not matched to a gene: 14. The CDR3 loop is CASSASGTGVMGQPQHF. CDR3 DNA: TGTGCCAGCAGTGCATCGGGGACAGGTGTAATGGGTCAGCCCCAGCATTTT.

A word on this clone: Other DNA sequences in this sample translate to the same CDR3. CDR3 DNA: TGTGCCAGCAGTTATGGGGGAGGGTCCGAGCAGTACTTC. It is translated as CASSYGGGSEQYF. The chain combines TRBV6-5 with TRBJ2-7; 7 bases fit TRBD2. The CDR3 spans 13 residues. Germline values: CDR1 MNHEY, CDR2 SVGAGI. V trimming: 3 bases; J trimming: 6 bases; junction bases outside the gene matches: 5.

The count of this clone is one. This chain connects TRBV7-3 to TRBJ1-1; 7 nucleotides match TRBD1. The CDR3 sequence is 15 residues long. V lost 1 base and J lost 7; bases outside the gene matches: 9. CDR1 SGHTA and CDR2 FQGTGA come from the germline V gene. The CDR3 nucleotides read TGTGCCAGCAGCTTAATTGGGGGACAGCTGGATGAAGCTTTCTTT. Translated: CASSLIGGQLDEAFF.

The chain is built from TRBV7-9 and TRBJ2-5; TRBD1 might be the D (6 bases). From germline, CDR1 is SEHNR and CDR2 FQNEAQ (reference sequence). V was trimmed by 4 bases and J by 1 base, leaving 13 bases between them. The CDR3 runs 15 residues. CDR3 nucleotide sequence: TGTGCCAGCAGCTCGTACTGGGACACCCAAGAGACCCAGTACTTC. Translation gives CASSSYWDTQETQYF.

The V call is TRBV9, the J call TRBJ2-1, with 7 bases lining up with TRBD2. The length of the CDR3 is 19 residues. V was clipped by 5 bases and J by 2 bases; unmatched bases: 19. CDR1 is SGDLS and CDR2 is YYNGEE in the germline V gene. This chain's CDR3 is CASSRRSGTTHSPYNEQFF. The CDR3 coding sequence is TGTGCCAGCAGTCGGAGATCCGGGACTACCCACAGCCCCTACAATGAGCAGTTCTTC.

V gene TRBV10-3 combines with J gene TRBJ1-1; D is perhaps TRBD1 (6 bases). Germline V CDR1 and CDR2: ENHRY, SYGVKD. This CDR3 comprises 12 residues. The ends were cut back, 7 bases at V and 1 base at J, with 7 bases in the middle. DNA for the CDR3: TGTGCCATCAAACAGGGGAACACTGAAGCTTTCTTT. Its protein product is CAIKQGNTEAFF.

The chain couples TRBV29-1 to TRBJ1-2, with D maybe TRBD1 (6 bases). Germline V gives CDR1 SQVTM, CDR2 ANQGSEA. The CDR3 runs 15 residues. Trimming stripped 0 bases from V and 4 bases from J, with 15 bases between. The CDR3 sequence is CSVEDKWETGYGYTF. The CDR3 nucleotides read TGCAGCGTTGAAGATAAATGGGAGACAGGCTATGGCTACACCTTC.

The chain carries TRBV6-6 and TRBJ1-1; possibly TRBD1 for D (5 bases). Trimming stripped 1 base from V and 3 bases from J, with 12 bases between. Germline V gene sequence: CDR1 MNHNY, CDR2 SVGAGI (reference sequence). This CDR3 is 15 amino acids long. The CDR3 spells CASSYLGAGDTEAFF. The CDR3 nucleotides read TGTGCCAGCAGTTACTTAGGGGCTGGGGACACTGAAGCTTTCTTT.

This chain connects TRBV4-1 to TRBJ1-1; D perhaps matches TRBD1 (6 bases). V was clipped by 1 base and J by 6 bases, with 15 bases between them. The CDR3 loop spans 15 amino acids. Germline loops: CDR1 MGHRA, CDR2 YSYEKL. As DNA, the CDR3 is TGCGCCAGCAGCCAAGTACCACAGGGAAAACCTGAAGCTTTCTTT. Its protein is CASSQVPQGKPEAFF.

The gene calls are TRBV5-1 and TRBJ2-2, with 8 bases identical to TRBD1. The germline gives CDR1 SGHRS, CDR2 YFSETQ. The V segment lost 3 bases and the J segment 6 bases; nucleotides outside the gene matches: 1. This CDR3 contains 13 residues. Here the CDR3 reads CASSSTGAGELFF. CDR3 DNA: TGCGCCAGCAGCTCGACAGGGGCCGGGGAGCTGTTTTTT.

The genes are TRBV10-3 and TRBJ2-3; 13 bases fit TRBD2. The length of the CDR3 is 14 residues. In germline, CDR1 is ENHRY, CDR2 SYGVKD. The V segment lost 10 bases and the J segment 1 base; nucleotides outside the gene matches: 2. CDR3 sequence reads: CATTSGGRTDTQYF. The CDR3 DNA follows: TGTGCCACGACTAGCGGGGGGCGCACAGATACGCAGTATTTT.

The chain combines TRBV2 with TRBJ1-4; D possibly corresponds to TRBD1 (6 bases). Trimming left V 10 bases short and J 7 bases short, with 13 bases between. The CDR3 length is 12 residues. Germline V lookup: CDR1 SNHLY, CDR2 FYNNEI. The CDR3 region has the DNA TGTGCCATCCACAGGGTTGGTGAAAAACTGTTTTTT. Translation: CAIHRVGEKLFF.

In its sample, this clone was seen once. The chain uses TRBV7-2 and TRBJ2-7, with D possibly being TRBD2 (6 bases). The V gene's germline CDR1 is SGHTA and CDR2 FQGNSA. Trimming removed 3 bases at V and 0 bases at J, with 12 bases between. This CDR3 spans 15 amino acids. The CDR3 DNA is TGTGCCAGCAGCTTCGGGGGTGGAATCTCCTACGAGCAGTACTTC. Amino acid sequence: CASSFGGGISYEQYF.

The chain carries TRBV19 and TRBJ1-1; no clear D. V shed 3 bases and J shed 3 bases, with 14 bases lying between them. The V gene's germline CDR1 is LNHDA and CDR2 SQIVND (reference sequence). The CDR3 has 15 amino acids. CDR3 bases: TGTGCCAGTAGTATCCAGGCAAGTTGGTACACTGAAGCTTTCTTT. This gives the protein CASSIQASWYTEAFF.